The T cell receptor beta chain under discussion was sequenced for a study of blood T cell repertoires in COVID-19. Cohort allocation depended upon clinical history that participants reported. Germline V lookup: CDR1 LGHDT, CDR2 YNNKEL (reference sequence). V was cut by 7 bases and J by 5 bases, with 17 bases left in between. This CDR3 region has 14 residues. The method was immunoSEQ multiplex PCR; TCRdb's version includes in-frame clones alone and lacks a portion of them. The data contain roughly 180,000 clones, 80% to 90% of them seen just once; the ten biggest clones take up less than 4.5%. The source of this sequence is a woman aged 45-65 years in a cohort exposed to, infected with or recovered from COVID-19 (not recorded which). The source material was PBMCs or T cells enriched from blood (not recorded which). The rearrangement links TRBV3-1 (or the pseudogene TRBV3-2) to TRBJ2-5, with D uncertain. CDR3 in amino acids: CASMLALSGETQYF. CDR3 nucleotide sequence: TGTGCCAGCATGTTAGCCCTTTCTGGGGAGACCCAGTACTTC.